These 15 T cell receptor beta chains share one sample of origin, sequenced in a study of blood T cell repertoires in COVID-19. Using immunoSEQ multiplex PCR, the repertoire was profiled, and TCRdb retains in-frame clones only, with some absent. The table records approximately 190,000 clones, approximately 79% of them present only once. Sample: peripheral blood. The receptor set was obtained from a man aged 60 to 69 with active or convalescent COVID-19.

The V call is TRBV6-5, the J call TRBJ1-6, with TRBD1 identical over 7 bases. Germline CDR1 MNHEY, CDR2 SVGAGI. The CDR3 covers 14 residues. After removal of 4 bases from V and 7 bases from J, the junction contained 4 bases not matched to a gene. The CDR3 loop reads CASSWGTENSPLHF. CDR3 nucleotide sequence: TGTGCCAGCAGTTGGGGGACAGAAAATTCACCCCTCCACTTT.

The chain carries TRBV7-2 and TRBJ2-7; D may be TRBD1 (6 bases). V was cut by 1 base and J by 0 bases, with 10 bases left in between. The CDR3 length is 15 residues. Germline CDR1 is SGHTA and CDR2 is FQGNSA. CDR3 protein: CASSLVADSSYEQYF. CDR3 nucleotides: TGTGCCAGCAGCTTAGTGGCGGACAGCTCCTACGAGCAGTACTTC.

Concerning this clone itself: A read error may produce the germline difference seen at one junction end. V is TRBV30 and J is TRBJ2-7, with D unclear. The CDR3 covers 13 residues. Germline values: CDR1 GTSNPN, CDR2 SVGIG (reference sequence). This CDR3 reads CAWSVSLSSEQYF. In DNA, the CDR3 is TGTGCCTGGAGTGTAAGCCTCTCCTCCGAGCAGTACTTC. Combining the CDR3 with reference TRBV30 and TRBJ2-7 gives the whole variable domain SQTIHQWPATLVQPVGSPLSLECTVEGTSNPNLYWYRQAAGRGLQLLFYSVGIGQISSEVPQNLSASRPQDRQFILSSKKLLLSDSGFYLCAWSVSLSSEQYFGPGTRLTVT.

The chain links TRBV9 to TRBJ1-1; D is ambiguous. Trimming left V 3 bases short and J 4 bases short, with 13 bases between. This CDR3 has 14 residues. The germline V gene has CDR1 SGDLS and CDR2 YYNGEE. Written as DNA, the CDR3 is TGTGCCAGCAGCGCGGTGGCGGTGGGCACTGAAGCTTTCTTT. Encoded protein: CASSAVAVGTEAFF. The entire variable domain, with the rest obtained from reference TRBV9 and TRBJ1-1, is as follows: DSGVTQTPKHLITATGQRVTLRCSPRSGDLSVYWYQQSLDQGLQFLIQYYNGEERAKGNILERFSAQQFPDLHSELNLSSLELGDSALYFCASSAVAVGTEAFFGQGTRLTVV.

This clone was seen once. The chain combines TRBV15 with TRBJ2-7; 9 positions agree with TRBD1. This CDR3 spans 15 amino acids. CDR1 is LNHNV and CDR2 is YYDKDF in the germline V gene (reference sequence). V lost 3 bases to trimming and J lost 7 bases; unmatched junction nucleotides: 10. CDR3: CATSSGGTGLPEQYF. CDR3 nucleotides: TGTGCCACCAGCAGTGGGGGGACAGGGCTACCGGAGCAGTACTTC.

The V and J genes are TRBV5-6 and TRBJ1-3, with 12 bases fitting TRBD1. Germline-derived CDR1 and CDR2 are SGHDT and YYEEEE. J gave up 0 bases and V 4 bases, and 5 bases lay outside the gene matches. This CDR3 region has 17 residues. The DNA of the CDR3 is TGTGCCAGCAGCCGGGACAGGGGGCTTGGCTCTGGAAACACCATATATTTT. Translating it yields CASSRDRGLGSGNTIYF.

The chain links TRBV7-2 to TRBJ2-7, with 9 bases that match TRBD2. This CDR3 comprises 15 residues. Germline V lookup: CDR1 SGHTA, CDR2 FQGNSA. V shed 4 bases and J 7 bases; nucleotides not matched to a gene: 11. This CDR3 is CASSSLAGPAGEQYF. In nucleotides, the CDR3 is TGTGCCAGCAGCTCGCTAGCGGGACCTGCAGGGGAGCAGTACTTC.

This clone came up a few times. This chain joins TRBV5-1 and TRBJ1-2, with 7 positions matching TRBD1. The ends lost 4 bases at V and 0 bases at J; junction bases unmatched: 9. Germline V gene lookup returns CDR1 SGHRS and CDR2 YFSETQ. The CDR3 is made up of 16 amino acids. The CDR3 loop is CASSPTGQITNYGYTF. Written as DNA, the CDR3 is TGCGCCAGCAGCCCTACGGGACAGATCACTAACTATGGCTACACCTTC.

The chain joins TRBV7-3 to TRBJ2-5; TRBD2 agrees at 11 bases. The ends lost 4 bases at V and 3 bases at J; junction bases unmatched: 4. Germline assignment: CDR1 SGHTA and CDR2 FQGTGA. The CDR3 totals 15 residues. CDR3 sequence (DNA): TGTGCCAGCAGCTCGGGGGGACTAGCGGAAGAGACCCAGTACTTC. Amino acid sequence: CASSSGGLAEETQYF. Filled out from reference TRBV7-3 and TRBJ2-5, the complete variable domain reads GAGVSQTPSNKVTEKGKYVELRCDPISGHTALYWYRQSLGQGPEFLIYFQGTGAADDSGLPNDRFFAVRPEGSVSTLKIQRTERGDSAVYLCASSSGGLAEETQYFGPGTRLLVL.

On this clone: A read error is possible here, since a much larger clone lies one base away. Different DNA sequences within this sample yield the same CDR3. The rearrangement links TRBV7-2 to TRBJ2-3; 8 nucleotides agree with TRBD2. CDR1 is SGHTA and CDR2 is FQGNSA in the germline V gene. The CDR3 spans 16 residues. The DNA of the CDR3 is TGTGCCAGTAGCTTTCATTCTAGCGGGCGCACAGATACGCAGTATTTT. Protein: CASSFHSSGRTDTQYF. Based on the CDR3 plus reference TRBV7-2 and TRBJ2-3, the full variable domain is GAGVSQSPSNKVTEKGKDVELRCDPISGHTALYWYRQSLGQGLEFLIYFQGNSAPDKSGLPSDRFSAERTGGSVSTLTIQRTQQEDSAVYLCASSFHSSGRTDTQYFGPGTRLTVL.

The rearrangement links TRBV29-1 to TRBJ1-2; D is perhaps TRBD1 (6 bases). CDR1 SQVTM and CDR2 ANQGSEA come from the germline V gene. Between the trimmed V and J ends, which lost 1 base and 2 bases, there was a span of 17 bases. The CDR3 runs 16 residues. The CDR3 loop reads CSVEVSEPGANYGYTF. CDR3 nucleotides: TGCAGCGTTGAAGTGTCTGAGCCAGGGGCGAACTATGGCTACACCTTC.

The chain is built from TRBV10-3 and TRBJ2-4; D unresolved. Trimming removed 0 bases at V and 8 bases at J, with 5 bases between. This CDR3 spans 12 amino acids. Germline V gene data show CDR1 as ENHRY and CDR2 as SYGVKD. The CDR3 bases are TGTGCCATCAGTGAGTCCCGGGACATTCAGTACTTC. This codes for CAISESRDIQYF.

This clone was seen more than once but under ten times. The rearrangement links TRBV5-1 to TRBJ2-7, with a weak D call TRBD2 (5 bases). CDR1 is SGHRS and CDR2 is YFSETQ in the germline V gene. The CDR3 has 15 residues. V dropped 0 bases and J dropped 2 bases, with 12 bases sitting between them. The CDR3, as DNA: TGCGCCAGCAGCTTGGATGGCGGGCTAACCTACGAGCAGTACTTC. Protein sequence: CASSLDGGLTYEQYF.

This clone was seen many times. CDR3 in DNA: TGCGCCAGCAGGGCAGGGGATTTCGGGCAGTTCTTC. The encoded protein is CASRAGDFGQFF. The chain employs TRBV10-2 and TRBJ2-1; a weak D match, TRBD1 (6 bases). This CDR3 is 12 amino acids long. V lost 6 bases to trimming and J lost 12 bases, with 15 bases between them. Germline lookup yields CDR1 WSHSY and CDR2 SAAADI.

The chain is built from TRBV19 and TRBJ2-4, with 9 bases lining up with TRBD1. In germline, CDR1 is LNHDA, CDR2 SQIVND (reference sequence). V lost 8 bases to trimming and J lost 7 bases; unmatched junction nucleotides: 6. The CDR3 covers 13 residues. In DNA, the CDR3 is TGTGCCAGTTCCAGGACAGGGGTGAACATTCAGTACTTC. Translated, it gives CASSRTGVNIQYF.